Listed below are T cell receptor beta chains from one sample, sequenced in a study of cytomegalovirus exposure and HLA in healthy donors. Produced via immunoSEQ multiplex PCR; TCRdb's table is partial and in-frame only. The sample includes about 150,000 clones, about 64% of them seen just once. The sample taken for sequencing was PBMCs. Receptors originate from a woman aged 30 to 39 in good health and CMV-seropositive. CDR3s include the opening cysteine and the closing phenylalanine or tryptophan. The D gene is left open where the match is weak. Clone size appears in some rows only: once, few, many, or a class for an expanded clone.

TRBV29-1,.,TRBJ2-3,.,CSVVLPFTDTQYF,TGCAGCGTTGTTCTTCCTTTCACAGATACGCAGTATTTT
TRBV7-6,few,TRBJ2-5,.,CASSLVGWGTSEETQYF,TGTGCCAGCAGCTTAGTTGGCTGGGGGACTTCCGAAGAGACCCAGTACTTC
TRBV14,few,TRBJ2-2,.,CASSQRRGRDIRTGELFF,TGTGCCAGCAGCCAACGGCGGGGGCGCGACATTAGGACCGGGGAGCTGTTTTTT
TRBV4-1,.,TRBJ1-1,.,CASTPGVHRAGTEAFF,TGCGCCAGCACCCCAGGGGTCCACAGGGCGGGCACTGAAGCTTTCTTT
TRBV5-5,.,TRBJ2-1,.,CASSPRNEQFF,TGTGCCAGCAGCCCGCGTAATGAGCAGTTCTTC
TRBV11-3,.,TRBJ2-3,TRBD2,CASSPRDYPKGDTQYF,TGTGCCAGCAGCCCACGGGACTACCCAAAGGGTGATACGCAGTATTTT
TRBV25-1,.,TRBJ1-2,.,CASTASGDFGYTF,TGTGCCAGCACCGCCAGCGGGGATTTTGGCTACACCTTC
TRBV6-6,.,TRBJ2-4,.,CASSRQPEAKNIQYF,TGTGCCAGCAGCCGACAGCCTGAGGCCAAAAACATTCAGTACTTC
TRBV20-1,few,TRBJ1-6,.,CTNSPLHF,TGCACGAATTCACCCCTCCACTTT
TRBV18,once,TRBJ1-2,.,CASSLNGILTHYGYTF,TGTGCCAGCTCACTCAACGGGATCCTTACACATTATGGCTACACCTTC
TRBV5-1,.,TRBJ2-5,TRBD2,CASSPGRARRGAETQYF,TGCGCCAGCAGCCCTGGGAGGGCGCGGCGGGGGGCAGAGACCCAGTACTTC
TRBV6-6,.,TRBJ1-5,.,CARGGWPGGNQPQHF,TGTGCCAGAGGGGGTTGGCCCGGAGGCAATCAGCCCCAGCATTTT
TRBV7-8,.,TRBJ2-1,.,CASSFRGAGSYNEQFF,TGTGCCAGCAGCTTTCGGGGGGCGGGGTCCTACAATGAGCAGTTCTTC
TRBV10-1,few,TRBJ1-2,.,CASSAWTEDTKGYTF,TGCGCCAGCAGTGCGTGGACCGAGGACACGAAGGGCTACACCTTC
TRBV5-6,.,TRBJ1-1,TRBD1,CASSSRQGVHF,TGTGCCAGCAGCTCGCGTCAGGGGGTTCACTTT
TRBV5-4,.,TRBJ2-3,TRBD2,CASSPDSGGQYF,TGTGCCAGCAGCCCCGATAGCGGGGGACAGTATTTT
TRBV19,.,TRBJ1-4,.,CASSIVPWGGYNEKLFF,TGTGCCAGTAGTATAGTTCCTTGGGGGGGTTATAATGAAAAACTGTTTTTT
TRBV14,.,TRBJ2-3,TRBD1,CASSPNRGHPDTQYF,TGTGCCAGCAGCCCTAACAGGGGGCATCCAGATACGCAGTATTTT
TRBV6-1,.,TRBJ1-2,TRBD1,CASSEWYRGEGYTF,TGTGCCAGCAGTGAATGGTACAGGGGGGAGGGCTACACCTTC
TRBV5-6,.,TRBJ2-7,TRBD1,CASSLDGQGYYEQYF,TGTGCCAGCAGCTTGGATGGACAGGGATACTACGAGCAGTACTTC
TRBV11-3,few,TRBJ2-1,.,CASSFGGSYNEQFF,TGTGCCAGCAGCTTCGGGGGCTCCTACAATGAGCAGTTCTTC
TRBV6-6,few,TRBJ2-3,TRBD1,CASSPRGSPTDTQYF,TGTGCCAGCAGCCCCAGGGGGAGTCCGACAGATACGCAGTATTTT
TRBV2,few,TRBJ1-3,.,CASSQTPGNTIYF,TGTGCCAGCAGTCAGACACCCGGAAACACCATATATTTT
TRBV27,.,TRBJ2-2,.,CASSKSKSTSYGELFF,TGTGCCAGCAGTAAATCGAAGTCCACTTCCTACGGGGAGCTGTTTTTT
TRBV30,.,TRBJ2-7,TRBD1,CAWIGQGVGEQYF,TGTGCCTGGATCGGACAGGGGGTGGGCGAGCAGTACTTC
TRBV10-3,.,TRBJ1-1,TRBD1,CAISVTGGDTEAFF,TGTGCCATCAGTGTGACAGGGGGGGACACTGAAGCTTTCTTT
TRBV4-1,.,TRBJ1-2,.,CASSQVDSPAGYGYTF,TGCGCCAGCAGCCAAGTGGACTCCCCGGCGGGCTATGGCTACACCTTC
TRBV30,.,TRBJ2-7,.,CAWSAWTGEEYEQYF,TGTGCCTGGAGTGCCTGGACCGGGGAGGAATACGAGCAGTACTTC
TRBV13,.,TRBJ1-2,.,CASSRGGGLSYGYTF,TGTGCCAGCAGCCGTGGGGGCGGACTTTCATATGGCTACACCTTC
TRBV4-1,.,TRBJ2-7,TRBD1,CASSQGLFRDRINEQYF,TGCGCCAGCAGCCAAGGCCTTTTCCGGGACAGGATAAACGAGCAGTACTTC
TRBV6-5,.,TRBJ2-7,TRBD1,CASSRDRTYEQYF,TGTGCCAGCAGTAGGGACAGAACCTACGAGCAGTACTTC
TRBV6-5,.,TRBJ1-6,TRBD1,CASSYGTGGSPLHF,TGTGCCAGCAGTTACGGGACAGGGGGTTCACCCCTCCACTTT
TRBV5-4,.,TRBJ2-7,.,CASSFAGTGEQYF,TGTGCCAGCAGCTTCGCGGGGACGGGGGAGCAGTACTTC
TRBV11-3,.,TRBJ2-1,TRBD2,CASSQLAGGYNEQFF,TGTGCCAGCAGCCAACTAGCGGGAGGATACAATGAGCAGTTCTTC
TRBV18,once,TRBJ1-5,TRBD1,CATSSGGGNQPQHF,TGTGCCACCTCATCAGGGGGCGGCAATCAGCCCCAGCATTTT
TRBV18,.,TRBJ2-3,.,CASSHFSGLGTDTQYF,TGTGCCAGCTCACACTTCAGCGGGCTCGGCACAGATACGCAGTATTTT
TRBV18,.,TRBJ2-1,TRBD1,CASYRGRSNEQFF,TGTGCCAGCTACAGGGGGCGCAGCAATGAGCAGTTCTTC
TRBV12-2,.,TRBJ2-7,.,CASRPLSGDRVYEQYF,TGTGCAAGTCGCCCCCTTTCGGGGGACAGGGTCTACGAGCAGTACTTC
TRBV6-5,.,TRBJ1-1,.,CASSYVKRTEAFF,TGTGCCAGCAGTTATGTCAAGCGAACTGAAGCTTTCTTT